This is a list of T cell receptor beta chains from one sample in a study of CD8+ T cells in alopecia areata. Measured with immunoSEQ multiplex PCR; TCRdb has only the in-frame clones, and not every one. Here the sample spans 90,000 to 100,000 clones, approximately 66% being singletons. Sample: CD8+ T cells sorted from blood, taken at week 4, from a patient treated with tofacitinib. These receptors were obtained from a human donor with alopecia areata. Both conserved end residues are part of each CDR3. Each record gives: CDR3 protein, CDR3 DNA, clone size, V gene, D gene, J gene. A D gene is named only where the DNA matches it firmly. Some rows have no size entry. The others give once, few or many, or a class for an expanded clone.

CDR3 protein: CASSEGIQETQYF
CDR3 DNA: TGTGCCAGCAGTGAGGGGATCCAAGAGACCCAGTACTTC
clone size: few
V gene: TRBV2
D gene: NA
J gene: TRBJ2-5

CDR3 protein: CSVERQGPRGNTEAFF
CDR3 DNA: TGCAGCGTTGAAAGACAGGGGCCAAGGGGGAACACTGAAGCTTTCTTT
clone size: NA
V gene: TRBV29-1
D gene: TRBD1
J gene: TRBJ1-1

CDR3 protein: CASSRGQDPYEQYF
CDR3 DNA: TGTGCCAGCAGCCGGGGACAGGATCCCTACGAGCAGTACTTC
clone size: few
V gene: TRBV7-2
D gene: TRBD1
J gene: TRBJ2-7

CDR3 protein: CASSRGSLGLAGLDEQFF
CDR3 DNA: TGCGCCAGCAGCCGCGGATCGTTGGGACTAGCGGGATTGGATGAGCAGTTCTTC
clone size: NA
V gene: TRBV4-1
D gene: TRBD2
J gene: TRBJ2-1

CDR3 protein: CASSQGQGSSYEQYF
CDR3 DNA: TGCGCCAGCAGCCAAGGACAGGGCAGCTCCTACGAGCAGTACTTC
clone size: NA
V gene: TRBV4-1
D gene: TRBD1
J gene: TRBJ2-7

CDR3 protein: CASGTGNSYEQYF
CDR3 DNA: TGTGCCAGTGGGACAGGAAATTCCTACGAGCAGTACTTC
clone size: few
V gene: TRBV19
D gene: TRBD1
J gene: TRBJ2-7

CDR3 protein: CASSQELAGGSGANVLTF
CDR3 DNA: TGCGCCAGCAGCCAAGAACTAGCGGGGGGATCTGGGGCCAACGTCCTGACTTTC
clone size: NA
V gene: TRBV4-3
D gene: TRBD2
J gene: TRBJ2-6

CDR3 protein: CASSRKTTLGETQYF
CDR3 DNA: TGTGCCAGCAGCAGAAAAACTACGCTGGGAGAGACCCAGTACTTC
clone size: NA
V gene: TRBV7-8
D gene: NA
J gene: TRBJ2-5

CDR3 protein: CSVEDLYMDTQYF
CDR3 DNA: TGCAGCGTTGAAGACCTTTATATGGATACGCAGTATTTT
clone size: few
V gene: TRBV29-1
D gene: NA
J gene: TRBJ2-3

CDR3 protein: CATSRESGTLANYGYTF
CDR3 DNA: TGTGCCACCAGCAGAGAGTCCGGGACACTAGCTAACTATGGCTACACCTTC
clone size: NA
V gene: TRBV15
D gene: NA
J gene: TRBJ1-2

CDR3 protein: CASSVELAGRENEQFF
CDR3 DNA: TGTGCCAGCAGCGTAGAACTAGCGGGGAGGGAGAATGAGCAGTTCTTC
clone size: NA
V gene: TRBV9
D gene: TRBD2
J gene: TRBJ2-1

CDR3 protein: CASSLGAAYEQYF
CDR3 DNA: TGTGCCAGCAGCCTAGGGGCGGCCTACGAGCAGTACTTC
clone size: NA
V gene: TRBV9
D gene: NA
J gene: TRBJ2-7

CDR3 protein: CASSLGGTVYEQYF
CDR3 DNA: TGTGCCAGCAGTTTAGGAGGGACTGTCTACGAGCAGTACTTC
clone size: NA
V gene: TRBV27
D gene: NA
J gene: TRBJ2-7

CDR3 protein: CASSLEGGNYGYTF
CDR3 DNA: TGCGCCAGCAGCTTGGAAGGGGGCAACTATGGCTACACCTTC
clone size: NA
V gene: TRBV5-1
D gene: TRBD1
J gene: TRBJ1-2

CDR3 protein: CAISEGRDRQETQYF
CDR3 DNA: TGTGCCATCAGTGAGGGAAGGGACAGACAAGAGACCCAGTACTTC
clone size: NA
V gene: TRBV10-3
D gene: TRBD1
J gene: TRBJ2-5

CDR3 protein: CAWRRDHTGELFF
CDR3 DNA: TGTGCCTGGAGAAGGGACCACACCGGGGAGCTGTTTTTT
clone size: few
V gene: TRBV30
D gene: NA
J gene: TRBJ2-2

CDR3 protein: CASSNAHSPPPYF
CDR3 DNA: TGTGCCAGCAGCAATGCCCACTCCCCTCCCCCGTATTTT
clone size: few
V gene: TRBV21-1
D gene: NA
J gene: TRBJ2-3

CDR3 protein: CASSQTGTGGYYEQYF
CDR3 DNA: TGCGCCAGCAGCCAGACCGGGACAGGGGGTTACTACGAGCAGTACTTC
clone size: NA
V gene: TRBV4-1
D gene: TRBD1
J gene: TRBJ2-7

CDR3 protein: CASSDPDRGRQETQYF
CDR3 DNA: TGTGCCAGCAGTGACCCGGACAGGGGGAGGCAAGAGACCCAGTACTTC
clone size: NA
V gene: TRBV25-1
D gene: TRBD1
J gene: TRBJ2-5

CDR3 protein: CASSLEGQGVDEQFF
CDR3 DNA: TGTGCCAGCAGCTTAGAGGGACAGGGTGTAGATGAGCAGTTCTTC
clone size: NA
V gene: TRBV13
D gene: TRBD1
J gene: TRBJ2-1

CDR3 protein: CASSQGQGRETQYF
CDR3 DNA: TGCGCCAGCAGCCAAGGACAGGGGAGGGAGACCCAGTACTTC
clone size: NA
V gene: TRBV4-1
D gene: TRBD1
J gene: TRBJ2-5

CDR3 protein: CASSIVSPGDEQFF
CDR3 DNA: TGTGCCAGTAGTATAGTCTCTCCCGGGGATGAGCAGTTCTTC
clone size: few
V gene: TRBV19
D gene: NA
J gene: TRBJ2-1

CDR3 protein: CSVEDLLLPDNEQFF
CDR3 DNA: TGCAGCGTTGAAGATCTGCTACTACCAGACAATGAGCAGTTCTTC
clone size: NA
V gene: TRBV29-1
D gene: NA
J gene: TRBJ2-1

CDR3 protein: CASTPEGGYEQYF
CDR3 DNA: TGTGCCAGCACCCCTGAGGGGGGGTACGAGCAGTACTTC
clone size: NA
V gene: TRBV11-1
D gene: NA
J gene: TRBJ2-7

CDR3 protein: CASSPETGEAFF
CDR3 DNA: TGCGCCAGCAGCCCGGAGACCGGCGAAGCTTTCTTT
clone size: medium-sized
V gene: TRBV5-1
D gene: NA
J gene: TRBJ1-1

CDR3 protein: CASDSGGSGANVLTF
CDR3 DNA: TGCGCCAGCGATTCAGGGGGCTCTGGGGCCAACGTCCTGACTTTC
clone size: NA
V gene: TRBV5-1
D gene: TRBD1
J gene: TRBJ2-6

CDR3 protein: CASSLGLEDYGYTF
CDR3 DNA: TGTGCCAGCAGCTTAGGACTTGAAGACTATGGCTACACCTTC
clone size: NA
V gene: TRBV13
D gene: NA
J gene: TRBJ1-2

CDR3 protein: CASSHGTAHTDTQYF
CDR3 DNA: TGTGCCAGCAGCCACGGGACAGCCCACACAGATACGCAGTATTTT
clone size: NA
V gene: TRBV11-2
D gene: TRBD1
J gene: TRBJ2-3

CDR3 protein: CASSPTGGDQPQHF
CDR3 DNA: TGTGCCAGCAGCCCCACAGGGGGCGATCAGCCCCAGCATTTT
clone size: few
V gene: TRBV7-9
D gene: TRBD1
J gene: TRBJ1-5

CDR3 protein: CASSSGLLEDTQYF
CDR3 DNA: TGCGCCAGCAGCTCCGGACTTTTAGAAGATACGCAGTATTTT
clone size: NA
V gene: TRBV5-1
D gene: NA
J gene: TRBJ2-3

CDR3 protein: CASSYVGGAGRETQYF
CDR3 DNA: TGTGCCAGCAGTTACGTGGGGGGCGCCGGTAGAGAGACCCAGTACTTC
clone size: NA
V gene: TRBV6-5
D gene: NA
J gene: TRBJ2-5

CDR3 protein: CAWAPGQGYEQYF
CDR3 DNA: TGTGCCTGGGCACCGGGACAGGGCTACGAGCAGTACTTC
clone size: NA
V gene: TRBV30
D gene: TRBD1
J gene: TRBJ2-7

CDR3 protein: CASALKASGAYEQYF
CDR3 DNA: TGTGCCAGCGCCCTCAAGGCTAGCGGAGCCTACGAGCAGTACTTC
clone size: NA
V gene: TRBV27
D gene: TRBD2
J gene: TRBJ2-7

CDR3 protein: CASSVTVSGHYEQYF
CDR3 DNA: TGTGCCAGCAGCGTAACGGTTAGCGGACACTACGAGCAGTACTTC
clone size: NA
V gene: TRBV9
D gene: NA
J gene: TRBJ2-7

CDR3 protein: CASSPPFSRREFYEQYF
CDR3 DNA: TGTGCCAGCTCACCACCGTTCTCTAGGCGGGAGTTCTACGAGCAGTACTTC
clone size: NA
V gene: TRBV18
D gene: TRBD2
J gene: TRBJ2-7

CDR3 protein: CASSIAGLGDNEQFF
CDR3 DNA: TGTGCCAGTAGTATCGCGGGACTAGGGGACAATGAGCAGTTCTTC
clone size: few
V gene: TRBV19
D gene: TRBD2
J gene: TRBJ2-1

CDR3 protein: CASSIVGTEQYF
CDR3 DNA: TGTGCCAGTAGTATTGTCGGGACCGAGCAGTACTTC
clone size: NA
V gene: TRBV19
D gene: NA
J gene: TRBJ2-7

CDR3 protein: CASSYSGPADTQYF
CDR3 DNA: TGTGCCAGCAGTTACTCGGGGCCCGCAGATACGCAGTATTTT
clone size: NA
V gene: TRBV6-5
D gene: NA
J gene: TRBJ2-3

CDR3 protein: CASSQDPTDTQYF
CDR3 DNA: TGCGCCAGCAGCCAAGACCCGACGGATACGCAGTATTTT
clone size: once
V gene: TRBV4-1
D gene: NA
J gene: TRBJ2-3

CDR3 protein: CASSLQPGLAIYNEQFF
CDR3 DNA: TGTGCCAGCAGCTTACAACCGGGACTAGCGATCTACAATGAGCAGTTCTTC
clone size: NA
V gene: TRBV5-6
D gene: TRBD2
J gene: TRBJ2-1

CDR3 protein: CASSPPGVRQYF
CDR3 DNA: TGTGCCAGCAGCCCCCCCGGAGTCAGGCAGTACTTC
clone size: NA
V gene: TRBV7-9
D gene: NA
J gene: TRBJ2-7

CDR3 protein: CASSTRTGDYSGANVLTF
CDR3 DNA: TGTGCCAGCAGCACCAGGACAGGGGACTACTCTGGGGCCAACGTCCTGACTTTC
clone size: NA
V gene: TRBV13
D gene: TRBD1
J gene: TRBJ2-6

CDR3 protein: CASSSEGDVEAFF
CDR3 DNA: TGTGCCAGCAGCTCCGAAGGTGATGTCGAAGCTTTCTTT
clone size: NA
V gene: TRBV7-9
D gene: NA
J gene: TRBJ1-1

CDR3 protein: CASSRTTTTGELFF
CDR3 DNA: TGCGCCAGCAGTCGAACCACCACGACCGGGGAGCTGTTTTTT
clone size: few
V gene: TRBV23-1
D gene: NA
J gene: TRBJ2-2

CDR3 protein: CASSQITIQHEQFF
CDR3 DNA: TGTGCCAGCAGTCAGATAACCATTCAGCATGAGCAGTTCTTC
clone size: NA
V gene: TRBV6-6
D gene: NA
J gene: TRBJ2-1

CDR3 protein: CASSQDSKGTYEQYF
CDR3 DNA: TGCGCCAGCAGCCAAGATTCCAAGGGAACCTACGAGCAGTACTTC
clone size: NA
V gene: TRBV4-3
D gene: NA
J gene: TRBJ2-7

CDR3 protein: CASSYSRDRRYTF
CDR3 DNA: TGTGCCAGCAGTTACTCTCGGGACAGACGCTACACCTTC
clone size: NA
V gene: TRBV6-5
D gene: TRBD1
J gene: TRBJ1-2

CDR3 protein: CASSEDILSYEQYF
CDR3 DNA: TGTGCCAGCAGTGAGGACATCCTCTCCTACGAGCAGTACTTC
clone size: NA
V gene: TRBV6-5
D gene: NA
J gene: TRBJ2-7

CDR3 protein: CASSFSGIHEQYF
CDR3 DNA: TGTGCCAGCAGTTTTAGCGGGATCCACGAGCAGTACTTC
clone size: NA
V gene: TRBV27
D gene: TRBD2
J gene: TRBJ2-7

CDR3 protein: CASSAPGAGQETQYF
CDR3 DNA: TGTGCCAGCAGCGCCCCCGGGGCCGGCCAAGAGACCCAGTACTTC
clone size: NA
V gene: TRBV9
D gene: NA
J gene: TRBJ2-5

CDR3 protein: CASSHPTDGTNNEKLFF
CDR3 DNA: TGTGCCAGCAGCCACCCAACAGACGGAACAAACAATGAAAAACTGTTTTTT
clone size: once
V gene: TRBV7-2
D gene: NA
J gene: TRBJ1-4

CDR3 protein: CASSYSLSARGYTF
CDR3 DNA: TGTGCCAGCAGTTACTCTCTCTCAGCGCGTGGCTACACCTTC
clone size: NA
V gene: TRBV6-5
D gene: NA
J gene: TRBJ1-2

CDR3 protein: CASSLGDRVVGYTF
CDR3 DNA: TGTGCCAGCAGCTTAGGAGACAGGGTTGTCGGCTACACCTTC
clone size: NA
V gene: TRBV7-8
D gene: TRBD1
J gene: TRBJ1-2

CDR3 protein: CASSLPDVHTEAFF
CDR3 DNA: TGCGCCAGCAGCTTGCCTGACGTTCACACTGAAGCTTTCTTT
clone size: NA
V gene: TRBV5-1
D gene: NA
J gene: TRBJ1-1

CDR3 protein: CASSISGSRGNEQFF
CDR3 DNA: TGTGCCAGTAGTATAAGCGGGAGTCGGGGCAATGAGCAGTTCTTC
clone size: NA
V gene: TRBV19
D gene: TRBD2
J gene: TRBJ2-1

CDR3 protein: CASSLWTSGVGADTQYF
CDR3 DNA: TGTGCCAGCAGTTTGTGGACTAGCGGGGTGGGGGCAGATACGCAGTATTTT
clone size: once
V gene: TRBV28
D gene: TRBD2
J gene: TRBJ2-3

CDR3 protein: CASSLTETANYGYTF
CDR3 DNA: TGTGCCAGCAGCTTAACCGAGACAGCTAACTATGGCTACACCTTC
clone size: NA
V gene: TRBV7-9
D gene: NA
J gene: TRBJ1-2

CDR3 protein: CASSPQGAYSGELFF
CDR3 DNA: TGTGCCAGCAGCCCACAGGGGGCATATAGCGGGGAGCTGTTTTTT
clone size: NA
V gene: TRBV6-5
D gene: TRBD1
J gene: TRBJ2-2

CDR3 protein: CASSDKNTGELFF
CDR3 DNA: TGTGCCAGCAGTGACAAGAACACCGGGGAGCTGTTTTTT
clone size: few
V gene: TRBV6-1
D gene: NA
J gene: TRBJ2-2